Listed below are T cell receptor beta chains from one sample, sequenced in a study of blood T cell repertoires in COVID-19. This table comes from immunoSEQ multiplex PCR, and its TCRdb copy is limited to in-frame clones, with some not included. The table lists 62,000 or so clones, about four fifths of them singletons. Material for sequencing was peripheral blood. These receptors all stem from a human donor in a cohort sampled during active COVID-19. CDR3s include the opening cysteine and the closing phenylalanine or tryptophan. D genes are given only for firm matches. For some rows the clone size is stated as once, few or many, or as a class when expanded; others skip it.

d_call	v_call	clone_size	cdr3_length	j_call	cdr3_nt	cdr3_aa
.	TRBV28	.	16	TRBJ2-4	TGTGCCAGCAGTTTGGGGGCACTCGTTGTCAAAAACATTCAGTACTTC	CASSLGALVVKNIQYF
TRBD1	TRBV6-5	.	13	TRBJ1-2	TGTGCCAGCAGTTACGACAGGGAAAGGGGCTACACCTTC	CASSYDRERGYTF
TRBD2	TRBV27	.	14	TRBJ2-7	TGTGCCAGCAGTGTCTCGGGACTAGCGGGAGAGCAGTACTTC	CASSVSGLAGEQYF
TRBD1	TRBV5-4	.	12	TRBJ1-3	TGTGCCGGAGGACAGGGTGGAAACACCATATATTTT	CAGGQGGNTIYF
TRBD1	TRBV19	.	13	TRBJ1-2	TGTGCCAGTAGTGACAGGGGGACAGATGGCTACACCTTC	CASSDRGTDGYTF
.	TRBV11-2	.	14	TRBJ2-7	TGTGCCAGCAGCTTGAGGGGGGGTAACTACGAGCAGTACTTC	CASSLRGGNYEQYF
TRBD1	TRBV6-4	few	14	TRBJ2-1	TGTGCCAGCTCCCGGGACAGCTCCTACAATGAGCAGTTCTTC	CASSRDSSYNEQFF
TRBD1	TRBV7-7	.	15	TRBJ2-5	TGTGCTAGCAGCCCAATCCCAACAGGGGAAGAGACCCAGTACTTC	CASSPIPTGEETQYF
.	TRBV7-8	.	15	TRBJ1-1	TGTGCCAGCAGCACCAGTGACAGTATGAACACTGAAGCTTTCTTT	CASSTSDSMNTEAFF
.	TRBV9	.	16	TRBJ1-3	TGTGCCAGCAGCACCGACCCAGGGGCCTCTGGAAACACCATATATTTT	CASSTDPGASGNTIYF
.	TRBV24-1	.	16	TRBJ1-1	TGTGCCACCAGTGATTTGCAAGCGGGAGAAAACACTGAAGCTTTCTTT	CATSDLQAGENTEAFF
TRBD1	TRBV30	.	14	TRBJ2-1	TGTGCCTGGAGTGGGGGGACAGGGTACAATGAGCAGTTCTTC	CAWSGGTGYNEQFF
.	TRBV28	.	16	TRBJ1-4	TGTGCCAGCAGTACGCCCGGGACGGGGACTTATGAAAAACTGTTTTTT	CASSTPGTGTYEKLFF
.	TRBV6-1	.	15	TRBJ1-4	TGTGCCAGCAGTGAACGCGGCAACATCGCGGGAAAACTGTTTTTT	CASSERGNIAGKLFF
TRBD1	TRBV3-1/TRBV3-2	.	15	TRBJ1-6	TGTGCCAGCAGCCAAGGTGACAGGGAAAGGTCACCCCTCCACTTT	CASSQGDRERSPLHF
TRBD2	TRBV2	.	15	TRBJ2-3	TGTGCCAGCAGTTGGGCTAGCGGGGTTGGGGATACGCAGTATTTT	CASSWASGVGDTQYF
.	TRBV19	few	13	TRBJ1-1	TGTGCCAGTAGTCTACAGGGTTACACTGAAGCTTTCTTT	CASSLQGYTEAFF
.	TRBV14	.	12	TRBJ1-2	TGTGCCAGCAGCCAAGGAGGTCATGGCTACACCTTC	CASSQGGHGYTF